Listed here are 23 T cell receptor beta chains from one sample, sequenced in a study of identical twins. TCRdb processed the 5' RACE reads anew with MiXCR; each CDR3 protein has one entry. The sample has 420,000 or so distinct CDR3 sequences, around a sixth seen once. The specimen was naive T cells sorted from blood. The receptors here all came from a man aged 50-60 years in good health.

This clonotype was counted between two and nine times. The rearrangement uses TRBV5-1 and TRBJ1-2, with D possibly matching TRBD1 (5 bases). Germline CDR1 and CDR2: SGHRS and YFSETQ. This CDR3 comprises 13 residues. V dropped 4 bases and J dropped 3 bases, with 10 bases sitting between them. This chain's CDR3 is CASSRGRDYGYTF. The CDR3 DNA follows: TGCGCCAGCAGCCGGGGCCGAGACTATGGCTACACCTTC. The full variable domain, completed using reference TRBV5-1 and TRBJ1-2, is KAGVTQTPRYLIKTRGQQVTLSCSPISGHRSVSWYQQTPGQGLQFLFEYFSETQRNKGNFPGRFSGRQFSNSRSEMNVSTLELGDSALYLCASSRGRDYGYTFGSGTRLTVV.

There are many counts of this clonotype. This chain connects TRBV7-2 to TRBJ2-5; D not certain. The V gene lost 2 bases and the J gene lost 0 bases, with 10 bases spanning the gap. The CDR3 runs to 15 residues. The germline V gene encodes CDR1 SGHTA and CDR2 FQGNSA. DNA for the CDR3: TGTGCCAGCAGCTTAAACAGAGGTTACCAAGAGACCCAGTACTTC. Translating gives CASSLNRGYQETQYF.

In its sample, this clonotype was seen a few times. The chain links TRBV5-1 to TRBJ2-7; D not resolved. The CDR3 loop spans 17 amino acids. In germline, CDR1 is SGHRS, CDR2 YFSETQ. V shed 0 bases and J shed 2 bases, with 18 bases lying between them. The CDR3 loop reads CASSLDLGGLLTYEQYF. The CDR3 nucleotides are TGCGCCAGCAGCTTGGACTTGGGTGGGCTCCTTACCTACGAGCAGTACTTC.

The J gene is TRBJ1-2, the V gene TRBV10-3; 12 nucleotides agree with TRBD1. V shed 2 bases, J shed 8 bases, and the junction held 6 bases outside the gene matches. Germline CDR1 reads ENHRY; CDR2 reads SYGVKD. This CDR3 has 15 residues. The CDR3 protein is CAISELGTGGYGYTF. CDR3 DNA: TGTGCCATCAGTGAGCTAGGGACAGGGGGCTACGGCTACACCTTC.

The chain employs TRBV10-3 and TRBJ2-2; D unclear. The CDR3 contains 14 residues. Deletions cut 5 bases from V and 4 bases from J, with 11 bases between. Germline CDR1 and CDR2: ENHRY and SYGVKD. The CDR3 region is CAISPVAGTGELFF. CDR3 DNA: TGTGCCATCAGTCCGGTAGCAGGCACCGGGGAGCTGTTTTTT.

This clonotype was counted only a few times. The chain uses TRBV11-2 and TRBJ2-3; D is undetermined. V shed 5 bases and J shed 6 bases, with 21 bases lying between them. The CDR3 spans 16 residues. The V gene's germline CDR1 is SGHAT and CDR2 FQNNGV. CDR3 DNA: TGTGCCAGCAGCAGATACCGGACGGCCCCATTTGATACGCAGTATTTT. Amino acids: CASSRYRTAPFDTQYF.

A few counts support this clonotype. This rearrangement joins TRBV5-6 to TRBJ1-5; tentative D call: TRBD1 (6 bases). Trimming removed 4 bases from V and 1 base from J, with 9 bases in between. CDR3 size: 14 residues. Germline-derived CDR1 and CDR2 are SGHDT and YYEEEE. The CDR3 sequence is CASSHGQSNQPQHF. CDR3 DNA sequence: TGTGCCAGCAGCCACGGACAGAGCAATCAGCCCCAGCATTTT.

This clonotype has a count of ten or more. The chain employs TRBV14 and TRBJ2-7, with 12 bases that match TRBD2. The CDR3 consists of 15 residues. CDR1 and CDR2 from the germline V gene are SGHDN and FVKESK. V dropped 3 bases and J dropped 5; count of bases not matched to a gene: 5. The chain's CDR3 is CASSQLAGGPNEQYF. The CDR3 DNA reads TGTGCCAGCAGCCAGCTAGCGGGAGGGCCCAACGAGCAGTACTTC.

This chain uses TRBV9 with TRBJ2-1; perhaps D is TRBD1 or TRBD2 (5 bases each). This CDR3 contains 13 residues. In germline, CDR1 is SGDLS, CDR2 YYNGEE. V was trimmed by 2 bases and J by 6 bases, leaving 9 bases between them. CDR3: CASSVGVINEQFF. The CDR3 DNA follows: TGTGCCAGCAGCGTGGGGGTTATCAATGAGCAGTTCTTC.

This clonotype showed up many times. The chain is built from TRBV7-9 and TRBJ1-1; the D gene is possibly TRBD1 (5 bases). The V and J ends lost 1 base and 7 bases respectively, with 13 bases between them. CDR1 is SEHNR, CDR2 FQNEAQ, per germline (reference sequence). The CDR3 is 14 residues long. In DNA, the CDR3 is TGTGCCAGCAGCTTAGTGGGGGATTCAAGTGAAGCTTTCTTT. It is translated as CASSLVGDSSEAFF.

This clonotype was picked up many times. This rearrangement joins TRBV7-9 to TRBJ2-5; D might be TRBD2 (6 bases). This CDR3 has 13 amino acids. The V end lost 5 bases, the J end lost 5 bases, and 12 bases lay between the germline ends. The germline gives CDR1 SEHNR, CDR2 FQNEAQ (reference sequence). In DNA form, the CDR3 reads TGTGCCAGCAGCCGAGGAGGGCTTGAGACCCAGTACTTC. Translation gives CASSRGGLETQYF.

This chain connects TRBV7-9 to TRBJ2-1; D gene unclear. CDR3 length: 13 amino acids. The ends were cut back, 4 bases at V and 4 bases at J, with 8 bases in the middle. Germline V lookup: CDR1 SEHNR, CDR2 FQNEAQ (reference sequence). This chain's CDR3 is CASSSLNYNEQFF. The DNA for the CDR3 is TGTGCCAGCAGCTCCCTTAATTACAATGAGCAGTTCTTC. The full variable domain, rest sourced from reference TRBV7-9 and TRBJ2-1, is DTGVSQNPRHKITKRGQNVTFRCDPISEHNRLYWYRQTLGQGPEFLTYFQNEAQLEKSRLLSDRFSAERPKGSFSTLEIQRTEQGDSAMYLCASSSLNYNEQFFGPGTRLTVL.

This clonotype came up a few times. This chain connects TRBV12-3 or TRBV12-4 to TRBJ2-5; 8 bases map to TRBD2. Unmatched junction bases numbered 4, after V lost 2 bases and J lost 5 bases. The CDR3 covers 14 residues. CDR3 in amino acids: CASSLRLARETQYF. CDR3 nucleotide sequence: TGTGCCAGCAGTTTAAGACTAGCGCGGGAGACCCAGTACTTC.

The V gene is TRBV5-1, the J gene TRBJ2-5, with D possibly TRBD1 on 5 matching bases. V lost 0 bases and J lost 5, with 17 bases in between. This CDR3 has 16 residues. The germline V gene has CDR1 SGHRS and CDR2 YFSETQ. The CDR3 protein is CASSLEGAGLRETQYF. CDR3 nucleotides: TGCGCCAGCAGCTTGGAAGGGGCAGGGCTGAGGGAGACCCAGTACTTC. The full variable domain, rest sourced from reference TRBV5-1 and TRBJ2-5, is KAGVTQTPRYLIKTRGQQVTLSCSPISGHRSVSWYQQTPGQGLQFLFEYFSETQRNKGNFPGRFSGRQFSNSRSEMNVSTLELGDSALYLCASSLEGAGLRETQYFGPGTRLLVL.

This clonotype was picked up many times. This sequence joins TRBV7-6 and TRBJ1-3; 9 nucleotides agree with TRBD1. The trim removed 2 bases at V and 1 base at J, leaving 6 bases unmatched. The CDR3 loop spans 17 amino acids. Looked up from germline, CDR1 is SGHVS and CDR2 is FNYEAQ. The CDR3 protein is CASSLKWGTGSGNTIYF. As DNA, the CDR3 is TGTGCCAGCAGCTTAAAGTGGGGGACAGGGTCTGGAAACACCATATATTTT.

This clonotype was observed a few times. The V gene is TRBV20-1, the J gene TRBJ2-7, with a possible D match to TRBD2 (7 bases). Germline CDR1 reads DFQATT; CDR2 reads SNEGSKA (reference sequence). Trimming left V 2 bases short and J 1 base short, with 12 bases between. This CDR3 is built from 14 residues. Here the CDR3 DNA reads TGCAGTGCTAGATGGGGGGGGCCTTCCTACGAGCAGTACTTC. It is translated as CSARWGGPSYEQYF.

Only a few counts were recorded for this clonotype. The J gene is TRBJ2-4, the V gene TRBV7-2; D not resolved. The CDR3 has 16 amino acids. Germline loops: CDR1 SGHTA, CDR2 FQGNSA. The V and J ends lost 1 base and 0 bases respectively, with 10 bases between them. The CDR3 loop is CASSLEGRIAKNIQYF. Here the CDR3 DNA reads TGTGCCAGCAGCTTAGAAGGCAGAATAGCCAAAAACATTCAGTACTTC.

This clonotype was seen a handful of times. This chain uses TRBV7-8 with TRBJ1-2; 7 bases fit TRBD1. V lost 5 bases and J lost 6; bases outside the gene matches: 6. The V gene's germline CDR1 is SGHVS and CDR2 FQNEAQ. This CDR3 has 13 amino acids. CDR3 sequence reads: CASSGRTGHGYTF. Written as DNA, the CDR3 is TGTGCCAGCAGCGGACGGACAGGACATGGCTACACCTTC.

The chain couples TRBV7-8 to TRBJ1-1, with TRBD1 matching over 7 bases. Trimming cost V 5 bases and J 4 bases; bases outside gene matches: 13. CDR1 is SGHVS, CDR2 FQNEAQ, per germline. The CDR3 sequence is 16 residues long. CDR3 nucleotide sequence: TGTGCCAGCAGCCTACGACCCGGGACAGACTTCACTGAAGCTTTCTTT. Protein product: CASSLRPGTDFTEAFF.

This clonotype was recorded at least ten times. The chain has TRBV5-1 and TRBJ2-1; a weak D match, TRBD1 (5 bases). Germline V gene sequence: CDR1 SGHRS, CDR2 YFSETQ. This CDR3 is built from 15 residues. Trimming pared 6 bases from V and 5 bases from J, leaving 18 bases between. CDR3 in amino acids: CASKTQVVSNNEQFF. The CDR3 nucleotides read TGCGCCAGCAAGACACAGGTTGTGTCAAACAATGAGCAGTTCTTC.

This chain joins TRBV5-1 and TRBJ2-2, with D possibly TRBD1 on 6 matching bases. The germline V and J ends were trimmed by 4 bases and 4 bases, with 14 bases remaining between them. The germline gives CDR1 SGHRS, CDR2 YFSETQ. This CDR3 is 15 amino acids long. DNA of the CDR3: TGCGCCAGCAGCCTTTACAGGGACCCCACCGGGGAGCTGTTTTTT. It encodes CASSLYRDPTGELFF. Based on the CDR3 plus reference TRBV5-1 and TRBJ2-2, the full variable domain is KAGVTQTPRYLIKTRGQQVTLSCSPISGHRSVSWYQQTPGQGLQFLFEYFSETQRNKGNFPGRFSGRQFSNSRSEMNVSTLELGDSALYLCASSLYRDPTGELFFGEGSRLTVL.

This clonotype was detected many times. V and J are TRBV20-1 and TRBJ2-3; D unresolved. The CDR3 covers 15 residues. With 3 bases removed from V and 0 bases from J, the gap between germline ends came to 13 bases. Germline values: CDR1 DFQATT, CDR2 SNEGSKA (reference sequence). CDR3 DNA sequence: TGCAGTGCTAGGCCCAAAGGGAAAAGCACAGATACGCAGTATTTT. Its protein product is CSARPKGKSTDTQYF.

The genes are TRBV30 and TRBJ2-1; D may correspond to TRBD1 or TRBD2 (5 bases each). Germline values: CDR1 GTSNPN, CDR2 SVGIG (reference sequence). V was trimmed by 4 bases and J by 9 bases, leaving 22 bases between them. The CDR3 runs 15 residues. CDR3 residues: CAWTNSLVPRGEQFF. For the CDR3, the DNA is TGTGCCTGGACGAACTCACTAGTCCCTAGGGGTGAGCAGTTCTTC.